This is a list of T cell receptor beta chains from one sample in a study of shared clonotypes between healthy human individuals. This table comes from immunoSEQ multiplex PCR, and its TCRdb copy is limited to in-frame clones, with some not included. Of about a million clones listed, roughly 70% are singletons. The sequencing sample was made of memory CD4+ T cells sorted from blood. The receptors come from a young man in good health. The CDR3 runs from the conserved cysteine through the conserved F or W. D genes are given only for firm matches. Where a row states a size, it is once, few, many or the class of an expanded clone; other rows omit it.

CDR3,DNA,D,J,size,V
CASSGRTGVTQYF,TGTGCCAGCAGCGGACGGACAGGGGTGACCCAGTACTTC,TRBD1,TRBJ2-5,.,TRBV11-2
CASSSFSGRVYNEQFF,TGTGCCAGCAGCTCGTTTAGCGGGAGGGTTTACAATGAGCAGTTCTTC,TRBD2,TRBJ2-1,.,TRBV13
CASTYSGGAAGELFF,TGTGCCAGCACCTATAGCGGGGGGGCGGCCGGGGAGCTGTTTTTT,TRBD2,TRBJ2-2,few,TRBV2
CASSSPTGLNEKLFF,TGTGCCAGCAGTTCGCCGACAGGGTTAAATGAAAAACTGTTTTTT,TRBD1,TRBJ1-4,.,TRBV6-6
CASSPKNVPEQFF,TGTGCCAGCAGTCCGAAGAACGTCCCCGAGCAGTTCTTC,.,TRBJ2-1,few,TRBV2
CASSAQVLDSPLHF,TGTGCCAGCAGCGCACAGGTTTTGGATTCACCCCTCCACTTT,.,TRBJ1-6,.,TRBV9
CASSEGPGTDTQYF,TGTGCCAGCAGTGAAGGACCAGGCACAGATACGCAGTATTTT,.,TRBJ2-3,many,TRBV6-4
CASSPPMGFRETQYF,TGTGCCAGCTCACCACCAATGGGGTTTAGAGAGACCCAGTACTTC,.,TRBJ2-5,.,TRBV18
CASSLQGTPPGKLFF,TGTGCCAGCAGTTTACAGGGGACCCCCCCAGGGAAACTGTTTTTT,.,TRBJ1-4,.,TRBV27
CASSLGTRWAESTDTQYF,TGTGCCAGCAGCTTAGGGACCAGATGGGCGGAGAGCACAGATACGCAGTATTTT,.,TRBJ2-3,.,TRBV11-1
CASSKAQRGDTQYF,TGTGCCAGCAGCAAAGCTCAGAGAGGTGATACGCAGTATTTT,.,TRBJ2-3,.,TRBV7-2
CASRPGQGTYEQYF,TGTGCCAGCAGACCGGGACAGGGAACCTACGAGCAGTACTTC,TRBD1,TRBJ2-7,.,TRBV2
CASSQEIPGTSGSYTDTQYF,TGCGCCAGCAGCCAAGAGATACCCGGGACTAGCGGGAGCTACACAGATACGCAGTATTTT,TRBD2,TRBJ2-3,.,TRBV4-3
CASSSGSLYEQYF,TGTGCCAGCAGCTCGGGGAGCCTCTACGAGCAGTACTTC,.,TRBJ2-7,.,TRBV2
CASSSSGFRTDTQYF,TGTGCCAGTAGCTCTAGCGGGTTTCGCACAGATACGCAGTATTTT,TRBD2,TRBJ2-3,once,TRBV19
CASSIEGADIAKNIQYF,TGTGCCAGTAGTATAGAAGGCGCTGACATAGCCAAAAACATTCAGTACTTC,.,TRBJ2-4,.,TRBV19
CASSLSGGFNTGELFF,TGCGCCAGCAGCTTGAGCGGGGGCTTTAACACCGGGGAGCTGTTTTTT,TRBD2,TRBJ2-2,.,TRBV5-1
CASSYREPNEKLFF,TGCGCCAGCAGCTACCGGGAGCCTAATGAAAAACTGTTTTTT,.,TRBJ1-4,.,TRBV5-1
CASSQTQQGFSGNTIYF,TGCGCCAGCAGCCAAACCCAACAGGGATTCTCTGGAAACACCATATATTTT,.,TRBJ1-3,.,TRBV4-1
CASSFSGGRYEQYF,TGTGCCAGCAGTTTTTCGGGGGGTCGCTACGAGCAGTACTTC,TRBD2,TRBJ2-7,.,TRBV28
CASYLAGQGGYEQYF,TGTGCCTCATACCTTGCGGGACAGGGGGGTTACGAGCAGTACTTC,TRBD1,TRBJ2-7,.,TRBV30
CASSQTGTVNSPLHF,TGTGCCAGCAGCCAGACGGGAACGGTGAATTCACCCCTCCACTTT,.,TRBJ1-6,once,TRBV6-5
CASSLVGQRGNTIYF,TGTGCCAGCAGCTTAGTAGGACAGAGAGGAAACACCATATATTTT,.,TRBJ1-3,.,TRBV11-2
CASSDQKQLAKNIQYF,TGTGCCAGCTCGGACCAAAAGCAACTAGCCAAAAACATTCAGTACTTC,.,TRBJ2-4,.,TRBV18
CARGTSGGYEQYF,TGTGCCAGAGGGACTAGCGGGGGCTACGAGCAGTACTTC,TRBD2,TRBJ2-7,.,TRBV2
CASSLPGVKETQYF,TGCGCCAGCAGCTTGCCGGGGGTAAAAGAGACCCAGTACTTC,.,TRBJ2-5,.,TRBV5-1
CASSVYRGISELNNSPLHF,TGTGCCAGCAGTGTGTACAGGGGGATTTCCGAACTGAATAATTCACCCCTCCACTTT,TRBD1,TRBJ1-6,.,TRBV27
CASTSGSREAFF,TGTGCCAGCACCTCTGGGTCCCGTGAAGCTTTCTTT,.,TRBJ1-1,.,TRBV25-1
CASSQAVGRSGYTF,TGCGCCAGCAGCCAAGCAGTGGGCAGAAGTGGCTACACCTTC,.,TRBJ1-2,.,TRBV4-1
CASSFSGQYEQYF,TGTGCCAGCAGCTTTTCGGGCCAGTACGAGCAGTACTTC,.,TRBJ2-7,.,TRBV7-2
CASSRDRGLQRTEAFF,TGTGCCAGCTCACGCGACAGGGGCCTTCAACGCACTGAAGCTTTCTTT,TRBD1,TRBJ1-1,.,TRBV18
CASSNDWNQPQHF,TGTGCCAGCAGCAACGATTGGAATCAGCCCCAGCATTTT,.,TRBJ1-5,.,TRBV16
CASSFNTLNTEAFF,TGTGCCAGCAGCTTCAACACCCTGAACACTGAAGCTTTCTTT,.,TRBJ1-1,.,TRBV5-5
CASKRDRPNTGELFF,TGTGCCAGCAAACGGGACAGGCCGAACACCGGGGAGCTGTTTTTT,TRBD1,TRBJ2-2,.,TRBV2
CASSAGAGRGKLFF,TGTGCCAGCAGTGCGGGTGCAGGGAGGGGAAAACTGTTTTTT,.,TRBJ1-4,few,TRBV28
CASSFGRGDGYTF,TGCGCCAGCAGCTTCGGCAGGGGGGATGGCTACACCTTC,TRBD1,TRBJ1-2,.,TRBV5-1
CASSKVLGELFF,TGTGCCAGTAGTAAGGTGCTCGGGGAGCTGTTTTTT,.,TRBJ2-2,.,TRBV19
CASSPTNVNTDTQYF,TGTGCCAGCAGCCCGACTAATGTCAACACAGATACGCAGTATTTT,.,TRBJ2-3,.,TRBV7-9
CASIGGTGGVTEAFF,TGTGCCAGCATAGGCGGGACAGGGGGCGTCACTGAAGCTTTCTTT,TRBD1,TRBJ1-1,.,TRBV2
CASSIGLWGTEAFF,TGTGCCAGTAGTATAGGTCTATGGGGCACTGAAGCTTTCTTT,.,TRBJ1-1,once,TRBV19
CASSLFSSEKLFF,TGTGCCAGCAGCTTATTCAGTTCTGAAAAACTGTTTTTT,.,TRBJ1-4,.,TRBV5-6
CASSFTAVLGYTF,TGCGCCAGCAGCTTCACGGCAGTACTTGGCTACACCTTC,.,TRBJ1-2,.,TRBV5-1
CASRPPGGSNTGELFF,TGTGCCAGCAGACCCCCAGGGGGCTCGAACACCGGGGAGCTGTTTTTT,TRBD1,TRBJ2-2,.,TRBV7-2
CASSYRETDTQYF,TGTGCCAGCAGTTACAGGGAAACAGATACGCAGTATTTT,.,TRBJ2-3,.,TRBV5-4
CASSPRDQAGLTGELFF,TGTGCCAGCAGCCCCCGGGACCAGGCGGGGCTCACCGGGGAGCTGTTTTTT,.,TRBJ2-2,.,TRBV9
CASSLNWARGYEQYF,TGTGCCAGCAGCTTAAACTGGGCAAGGGGCTACGAGCAGTACTTC,.,TRBJ2-7,.,TRBV7-6
CASSSQGQPQHF,TGTGCCAGCAGCTCTCAGGGTCAGCCCCAGCATTTT,.,TRBJ1-5,.,TRBV5-4
CASSLTAAGGSQFF,TGTGCCAGCAGCCTAACGGCAGCTGGGGGATCTCAGTTCTTC,.,TRBJ2-1,.,TRBV5-4
CASSYLAGQGTQYF,TGTGCCAGCAGTTATTTGGCGGGCCAGGGGACCCAGTACTTC,.,TRBJ2-5,.,TRBV6-6
CASSAGGGTEAFF,TGCGCCAGCAGCGCCGGGGGAGGGACTGAAGCTTTCTTT,.,TRBJ1-1,.,TRBV5-1